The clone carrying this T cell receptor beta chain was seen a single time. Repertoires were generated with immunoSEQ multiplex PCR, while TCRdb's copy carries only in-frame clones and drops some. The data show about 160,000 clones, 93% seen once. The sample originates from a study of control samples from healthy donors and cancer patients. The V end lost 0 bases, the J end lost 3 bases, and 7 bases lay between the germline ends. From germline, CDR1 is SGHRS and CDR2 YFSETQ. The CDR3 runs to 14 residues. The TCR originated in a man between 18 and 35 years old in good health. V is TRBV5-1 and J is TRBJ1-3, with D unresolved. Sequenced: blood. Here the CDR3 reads CASSLAGIGNTIYF. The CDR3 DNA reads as TGCGCCAGCAGCTTGGCGGGGATTGGAAACACCATATATTTT.